This TCR beta chain was sequenced for a study of control samples from healthy donors and cancer patients. As for this clone: Mismatch with germline at one junction end may stem from a read error.

Germline CDR1 reads SGHAT; CDR2 reads FQNNGV. The CDR3 has 13 residues. TCRdb's table, derived via immunoSEQ multiplex PCR, lists solely in-frame clones and lacks some. The table shows roughly 80,000 clones, with about nine tenths occurring only once. The sequenced material came from blood. This clonotype originated in a man aged 50-59 years in good health. The chain uses TRBV11-2 and TRBJ1-1, with D possibly being TRBD1 (5 bases). DNA of the CDR3: TGTGCCAGCAGCTTTCCAGGGAACGCTGAAGCTTTCTTT. The encoded protein is CASSFPGNAEAFF.